What follows are 16 T cell receptor beta chains derived from one specimen sequenced in a study of CD8+ T cells in alopecia areata. This sample's treatment: oral pan-JAK inhibitor, 5-10 mg twice daily. In each case, RNA was isolated and then reverse transcribed into cDNA as the sequencing template. Method: immunoSEQ multiplex PCR; TCRdb's copy keeps in-frame clones and lacks some. The data contain about 160,000 clones, approximately 62% of them singletons. The specimen was CD4+ T cells sorted from blood, collected at week 24, from a patient treated with tofacitinib. Receptors were obtained from a human donor with alopecia areata.

The chain carries TRBV29-1 and TRBJ2-7; 10 bases are shared with TRBD1. Germline loops: CDR1 SQVTM, CDR2 ANQGSEA. This CDR3 is 16 amino acids long. V lost 4 bases to trimming and J lost 3 bases; unmatched junction nucleotides: 12. The CDR3 reads CSVARRDRGRGYEQYF. CDR3 in DNA: TGCAGCGTTGCGCGCCGGGACAGGGGACGTGGCTACGAGCAGTACTTC.

The chain has TRBV2 and TRBJ1-5; TRBD1 matches at 7 bases. Germline values: CDR1 SNHLY, CDR2 FYNNEI. The CDR3 loop spans 14 amino acids. Losses at the gene ends were 3 bases for V and 2 bases for J; bases not matched to a gene: 1. This CDR3 is CASSEGQRNQPQHF. CDR3 nucleotide sequence: TGTGCCAGCAGTGAGGGACAGCGCAATCAGCCCCAGCATTTT.

The chain combines TRBV2 with TRBJ1-5; D gene ambiguous. This CDR3 has 13 residues. Germline V gene lookup returns CDR1 SNHLY and CDR2 FYNNEI. Trimming removed 6 bases from V and 3 bases from J, with 9 bases in between. The CDR3 bases are TGTGCCAGCAGGCAGTACACCAATCAGCCCCAGCATTTT. The encoded protein is CASRQYTNQPQHF.

A few counts support this clone. This chain links TRBV30 with TRBJ1-1; TRBD1 is a possible D gene (6 bases). The germline V gene has CDR1 GTSNPN and CDR2 SVGIG (reference sequence). The CDR3 loop spans 12 amino acids. Trimming cost V 4 bases and J 4 bases, with 10 bases left between them. In DNA form, the CDR3 reads TGTGCCTGGACCAGGGGAACCACTGAAGCTTTCTTT. It encodes CAWTRGTTEAFF.

V is TRBV6-1 and J is TRBJ2-1; the match to TRBD2 covers 11 bases. J gave up 8 bases and V 6 bases, and 9 bases lay outside the gene matches. CDR1 MNHNS and CDR2 SASEGT come from the germline V gene. CDR3 length: 15 residues. This CDR3 reads CASRRIAGGPDEQFF. The CDR3 DNA reads TGTGCCAGCAGACGGATAGCGGGGGGGCCGGATGAGCAGTTCTTC.

The chain recombines TRBV30 with TRBJ2-5; tentatively, D is TRBD2 (7 bases). V was clipped by 5 bases and J by 4 bases, with 23 bases between them. Germline-derived CDR1 and CDR2 are GTSNPN and SVGIG (reference sequence). The CDR3 runs 16 residues. The CDR3 DNA reads as TGTGCCTGGGGAGGTCCAAGGGGGGGGCGCGGAGAGACCCAGTACTTC. As protein: CAWGGPRGGRGETQYF.

The chain has TRBV30 and TRBJ2-3; 8 bases map to TRBD1. Per germline, CDR1 GTSNPN and CDR2 SVGIG (reference sequence). The CDR3 sequence is 14 residues long. V gave up 1 base and J gave up 3 bases; unmatched junction bases: 3. For the CDR3, the DNA is TGTGCCTGGAGTGCCGGGACAGGTACAGATACGCAGTATTTT. Translated, it gives CAWSAGTGTDTQYF.

A few counts support this clone. The chain is built from TRBV28 and TRBJ2-6; D tentatively fits TRBD1 or TRBD2 (5 bases each). Germline V lookup: CDR1 MDHEN, CDR2 SYDVKM. V dropped 3 bases and J dropped 1 base, with 10 bases sitting between them. This CDR3 spans 16 amino acids. The CDR3 region has the DNA TGTGCCAGCAGTTTCGGGTGGGGGTCTGGGGCCAACGTCCTGACTTTC. Its protein is CASSFGWGSGANVLTF. Based on the CDR3 plus reference TRBV28 and TRBJ2-6, the full variable domain is DVKVTQSSRYLVKRTGEKVFLECVQDMDHENMFWYRQDPGLGLRLIYFSYDVKMKEKGDIPEGYSVSREKKERFSLILESASTNQTSMYLCASSFGWGSGANVLTFGAGSRLTVL.

This clone was observed a handful of times. The V call is TRBV29-1, the J call TRBJ2-2; possibly TRBD2 for D (7 bases). The CDR3 contains 13 residues. Germline CDR1 SQVTM, CDR2 ANQGSEA. Trimming removed 7 bases from V and 6 bases from J, with 15 bases in between. The CDR3 here is CSGVGGAPGELFF. The DNA of the CDR3 is TGCAGCGGAGTGGGGGGGGCTCCCGGGGAGCTGTTTTTT.

The J gene is TRBJ2-1, the V gene TRBV29-1, with D unresolved. The V and J ends lost 7 bases and 7 bases respectively, with 17 bases between them. This CDR3 is 13 amino acids long. Germline CDR1 is SQVTM and CDR2 is ANQGSEA. Here the CDR3 DNA reads TGCAGCGCCCGATCCTATCTAGGGAATGAGCAGTTCTTC. Translated: CSARSYLGNEQFF.

The chain joins TRBV29-1 to TRBJ2-7; perhaps TRBD2 as D (5 bases). Germline V CDR1 and CDR2: SQVTM, ANQGSEA. Trimming shortened V by 4 bases and J by 0 bases, and 16 bases separated the two germline ends. There are 15 residues in the CDR3. This CDR3 is CSVAGLPYLSYEQYF. The CDR3 DNA follows: TGCAGCGTTGCAGGACTCCCTTACCTCTCCTACGAGCAGTACTTC.

V and J are TRBV29-1 and TRBJ1-1; perhaps TRBD1 as D (5 bases). The CDR3 has 13 residues. V dropped 6 bases and J dropped 1 base, with 12 bases sitting between them. Germline lookup yields CDR1 SQVTM and CDR2 ANQGSEA. The CDR3 sequence: CSVSTGGNTEAFF. CDR3 bases: TGCAGCGTCTCGACCGGGGGGAACACTGAAGCTTTCTTT.

The V and J genes are TRBV19 and TRBJ2-3; D gene unclear. The V and J ends lost 4 bases and 2 bases respectively, with 13 bases between them. The CDR3 runs to 15 residues. Germline V gives CDR1 LNHDA, CDR2 SQIVND (reference sequence). The CDR3 nucleotides are TGTGCCAGTAGTAACATATGGGCCGACACAGATACGCAGTATTTT. Encoded protein: CASSNIWADTDTQYF. The whole variable domain, filled in from reference TRBV19 and TRBJ2-3, reads DGGITQSPKYLFRKEGQNVTLSCEQNLNHDAMYWYRQDPGQGLRLIYYSQIVNDFQKGDIAEGYSVSREKKESFPLTVTSAQKNPTAFYLCASSNIWADTDTQYFGPGTRLTVL.

V and J are TRBV6-5 and TRBJ2-5; TRBD1 matches 11 bases. V shed 5 bases, J shed 6 bases, and the junction held 2 bases outside the gene matches. CDR1 MNHEY and CDR2 SVGAGI come from the germline V gene. The CDR3 has 13 amino acids. The CDR3 region is CASSGQGAKTQYF. CDR3 DNA: TGTGCCAGCAGTGGACAGGGGGCGAAGACCCAGTACTTC.

A note on this clone: This same CDR3 is encoded by further DNA sequences in the sample. The chain combines TRBV29-1 with TRBJ1-1, with no clear D. V was shortened by 2 bases and J by 0 bases, with 7 bases between the two germline ends. The CDR3 runs to 13 residues. Germline values: CDR1 SQVTM, CDR2 ANQGSEA. CDR3 loop: CSVERKLNTEAFF. The CDR3 bases are TGCAGCGTTGAAAGGAAGCTGAACACTGAAGCTTTCTTT.

V usage is TRBV10-3 and J usage is TRBJ2-1; TRBD2 agrees at 10 bases. The CDR3 loop spans 16 amino acids. The trim removed 6 bases at V and 3 bases at J, leaving 8 bases unmatched. From germline, CDR1 is ENHRY and CDR2 SYGVKD. CDR3 coding DNA: TGTGCCATCAGGCCCTCAGAGCGGGGGGGCTACAATGAGCAGTTCTTC. Translation: CAIRPSERGGYNEQFF.